The 23 T cell receptor beta chains given below trace back to one sample, sequenced in a study of cytomegalovirus exposure and HLA in healthy donors. The PCR was carried out with 60 Vbeta primers and 13 Jbeta primers. Repertoires were generated with immunoSEQ multiplex PCR, while TCRdb's copy carries only in-frame clones and drops some. The sample gives under 150,000 clones, about 66% of which show up once; 1.6% is in the top ten. Sequenced: PBMCs. The source of these receptors is a man aged 25-40 years in good health and CMV-seropositive.

This chain connects TRBV10-1 to TRBJ2-1; TRBD2 agrees at 11 bases. The CDR3 totals 15 residues. After removal of 4 bases from V and 4 bases from J, the junction contained 3 bases not matched to a gene. Germline V gene data show CDR1 as WNHNN and CDR2 as SYGVQD (reference sequence). The CDR3: CASSAGTSGYNEQFF. The DNA of the CDR3 is TGCGCCAGCAGTGCCGGGACTAGCGGTTACAATGAGCAGTTCTTC.

This rearrangement joins TRBV5-1 to TRBJ2-3; D might be TRBD2 (6 bases). The V end was cut by 3 bases, the J end by 5 bases, with 13 bases between. The CDR3 extends over 14 amino acids. CDR1 is SGHRS, CDR2 YFSETQ, per germline. The CDR3 sequence: CASSSRTGEDTQYF. Written as DNA, the CDR3 is TGCGCCAGCAGCTCACGGACGGGGGAAGATACGCAGTATTTT.

The rearrangement links TRBV5-1 to TRBJ1-2; D remains ambiguous. Trimming removed 0 bases from V and 1 base from J, with 10 bases in between. The CDR3 length is 15 residues. The germline gives CDR1 SGHRS, CDR2 YFSETQ. The DNA for the CDR3 is TGCGCCAGCAGCTTGGGACACGTACTTAACTATGGCTACACCTTC. It is translated as CASSLGHVLNYGYTF.

The chain couples TRBV28 to TRBJ2-3; 7 bases agree with TRBD1. CDR3 length equals 16 residues. From germline, CDR1 is MDHEN and CDR2 SYDVKM. The V and J ends lost 3 bases and 4 bases, in that order; junction bases with no gene match: 10. CDR3 loop: CASSLGDSFRADTQYF. CDR3 bases: TGTGCCAGCAGTTTGGGGGACAGTTTCAGAGCAGATACGCAGTATTTT.

This clone was detected only a few times. The rearrangement uses TRBV11-2 and TRBJ1-1, with D possibly matching TRBD1 (5 bases). Germline-derived CDR1 and CDR2 are SGHAT and FQNNGV. The CDR3 covers 13 residues. Trimming shortened V by 2 bases and J by 1 base, and 5 bases separated the two germline ends. The CDR3 region has the DNA TGTGCCAGCAGCTTAAGGGGGAACACTGAAGCTTTCTTT. Translation gives CASSLRGNTEAFF.

The chain employs TRBV5-1 and TRBJ2-5; TRBD2 aligns across 7 bases. Germline lookup yields CDR1 SGHRS and CDR2 YFSETQ. Trimming at V came to 0 bases and at J to 3 bases, leaving 5 bases not matched to a gene. This CDR3 region has 15 residues. The CDR3 nucleotides are TGCGCCAGCAGCTTGGGAACTAGCGCAGAAGAGACCCAGTACTTC. Protein product: CASSLGTSAEETQYF.

Of note for this clone: One end of the junction fails to match germline, which may point to a read error. The rearrangement uses TRBV6-1 and TRBJ1-5, with D unresolved. The length of the CDR3 is 14 residues. Germline V lookup: CDR1 MNHNS, CDR2 SASEGT. The CDR3 loop is CASRVLSSYQPQHF. The CDR3 coding sequence is TGTGCCAGCAGGGTTTTAAGTAGCTATCAGCCCCAGCATTTT.

This rearrangement joins TRBV28 to TRBJ1-1, with a possible D match to TRBD1 (5 bases). V was trimmed by 1 base and J by 4 bases, leaving 10 bases between them. Germline assignment: CDR1 MDHEN and CDR2 SYDVKM. The CDR3 is 14 residues long. Written as DNA, the CDR3 is TGTGCCAGCAGTTTATTGGGGGGGAGCACTGAAGCTTTCTTT. Translating gives CASSLLGGSTEAFF.

This clone was counted between two and nine times. V usage is TRBV19 and J usage is TRBJ2-7; 8 positions match TRBD1. V lost 4 bases and J lost 4; bases outside the gene matches: 6. The CDR3 is 14 residues long. CDR1 LNHDA and CDR2 SQIVND come from the germline V gene (reference sequence). For the CDR3, the DNA is TGTGCCAGTAGTACCCGACAGGGGCGGTACGAGCAGTACTTC. Its translation is CASSTRQGRYEQYF.

The rearrangement links TRBV27 to TRBJ2-3; D perhaps matches TRBD2 (5 bases). Per the germline V gene, CDR1 is MNHEY and CDR2 is SMNVEV (reference sequence). V was cut by 3 bases and J by 0 bases, with 7 bases left in between. This CDR3 has 14 amino acids. The DNA of the CDR3 is TGTGCCAGCAGTTTCCCTAGCAGCACAGATACGCAGTATTTT. Translated: CASSFPSSTDTQYF.

The J gene is TRBJ2-1, the V gene TRBV4-3, with 9 bases lining up with TRBD2. Per the germline V gene, CDR1 is LGHNA and CDR2 is YSLEER. J lost 0 bases, V lost 6 bases, and 9 bases had no gene match. The CDR3 runs to 17 residues. CDR3 amino acids: CASSHTYSGSSYNEQFF. DNA of the CDR3: TGCGCCAGCAGTCACACCTATAGCGGGAGCTCCTACAATGAGCAGTTCTTC.

This chain joins TRBV6-1 and TRBJ1-1; D not resolved. Trimming shortened V by 8 bases and J by 1 base, and 11 bases separated the two germline ends. The germline gives CDR1 MNHNS, CDR2 SASEGT. CDR3 length: 13 amino acids. DNA of the CDR3: TGTGCCAGCTCGGAGGACGGGAACACTGAAGCTTTCTTT. Its translation is CASSEDGNTEAFF.

A remark on this clone: The sample holds other DNA sequences that translate to the same CDR3. The J gene is TRBJ1-2, the V gene TRBV6-5, with D possibly TRBD1 on 6 matching bases. V lost 5 bases, J lost 4 bases, and 11 bases lay in between. Germline CDR1 MNHEY, CDR2 SVGAGI. CDR3 size: 13 residues. CDR3 coding DNA: TGTGCCAGCAGTCCAGACAGGCTCTATGGCTACACCTTC. This encodes CASSPDRLYGYTF.

Written as DNA, the CDR3 is TGTGCCACAAGACAGAGACAAGAGACCCAGTACTTC. It yields the protein CATRQRQETQYF. The chain uses TRBV10-3 and TRBJ2-5; D is possibly TRBD1 (5 bases). Trimming pared 10 bases from V and 2 bases from J, leaving 11 bases between. Per germline, CDR1 ENHRY and CDR2 SYGVKD. The CDR3 extends over 12 amino acids.

The V and J genes are TRBV27 and TRBJ2-7; TRBD2 aligns across 8 bases. This CDR3 contains 16 residues. J lost 2 bases, V lost 3 bases, and 9 bases had no gene match. From germline, CDR1 is MNHEY and CDR2 SMNVEV (reference sequence). DNA for the CDR3: TGTGCCAGCAGTTTGGGGCTAGCGGGTCCTCCCTACGAGCAGTACTTC. Translated: CASSLGLAGPPYEQYF.

The chain uses TRBV28 and TRBJ1-2; the match to TRBD1 covers 7 bases. The J segment lost 5 bases and the V segment lost 8 bases, leaving 11 bases of the junction unmatched. CDR3 length: 14 amino acids. Germline lookup yields CDR1 MDHEN and CDR2 SYDVKM. Written as DNA, the CDR3 is TGTGCCAGCGGGTACAGGGGCCCGGCGTATGGCTACACCTTC. It codes for CASGYRGPAYGYTF.

The chain employs TRBV5-6 and TRBJ2-3, with D possibly TRBD2 on 6 matching bases. The CDR3 runs 15 residues. The V gene's germline CDR1 is SGHDT and CDR2 YYEEEE. V lost 4 bases, J lost 2 bases, and 14 bases lay in between. The CDR3 nucleotides read TGTGCCAGCAGCCGGCGGGAAGTCCTCACAGATACGCAGTATTTT. Translating it yields CASSRREVLTDTQYF.

This clone was picked up a small number of times. V usage is TRBV5-1 and J usage is TRBJ2-5; the D gene is possibly TRBD1 (5 bases). The CDR3 extends over 14 amino acids. Germline loops: CDR1 SGHRS, CDR2 YFSETQ. V lost 0 bases to trimming and J lost 1 base, with 7 bases between them. DNA of the CDR3: TGCGCCAGCAGCTTGGATCAGGGCCAAGAGACCCAGTACTTC. It specifies CASSLDQGQETQYF.

The chain links TRBV14 to TRBJ2-7, with D possibly matching TRBD2 (6 bases). The CDR3 runs 16 residues. CDR1 is SGHDN, CDR2 FVKESK, per germline. Trimming stripped 3 bases from V and 5 bases from J, with 20 bases between. The CDR3 here is CASSHLLAAGLNEQYF. DNA of the CDR3: TGTGCCAGCAGCCATTTACTAGCAGCCGGTCTAAACGAGCAGTACTTC.

This chain uses TRBV4-2 with TRBJ2-5; 8 bases agree with TRBD2. Trimming took 0 bases from V and 4 from J; bases not matched to a gene: 4. Germline V CDR1 and CDR2: LGHNA, YNFKEQ. CDR3 length: 15 amino acids. This CDR3 reads CASSQDRAGAETQYF. Written as DNA, the CDR3 is TGTGCCAGCAGCCAAGATAGAGCGGGAGCAGAGACCCAGTACTTC.

The rearrangement uses TRBV15 and TRBJ1-5, with D hard to call. The CDR3 extends over 14 amino acids. CDR1 is LNHNV, CDR2 YYDKDF, per germline (reference sequence). V shed 1 base and J shed 3 bases, with 7 bases lying between them. The DNA of the CDR3 is TGTGCCACCAGCAGAGGAGGGTACAATCAGCCCCAGCATTTT. Translation gives CATSRGGYNQPQHF.

This chain links TRBV6-5 with TRBJ1-5; TRBD1 matches at 7 bases. With 7 bases clipped from V and 6 bases from J, the junction kept 9 bases outside the gene matches. CDR3 length equals 14 residues. Looked up from germline, CDR1 is MNHEY and CDR2 is SVGAGI. CDR3 in amino acids: CASTGRGQGQPQHF. Written as DNA, the CDR3 is TGTGCCAGCACCGGAAGGGGGCAAGGTCAGCCCCAGCATTTT.

This clone was counted a few times. V is TRBV29-1 and J is TRBJ1-2; no clear D. The germline V gene has CDR1 SQVTM and CDR2 ANQGSEA. CDR3 length: 11 residues. CDR3 sequence: CSGDGEEGYTF. CDR3 bases: TGCAGTGGTGACGGCGAGGAAGGCTACACCTTC.